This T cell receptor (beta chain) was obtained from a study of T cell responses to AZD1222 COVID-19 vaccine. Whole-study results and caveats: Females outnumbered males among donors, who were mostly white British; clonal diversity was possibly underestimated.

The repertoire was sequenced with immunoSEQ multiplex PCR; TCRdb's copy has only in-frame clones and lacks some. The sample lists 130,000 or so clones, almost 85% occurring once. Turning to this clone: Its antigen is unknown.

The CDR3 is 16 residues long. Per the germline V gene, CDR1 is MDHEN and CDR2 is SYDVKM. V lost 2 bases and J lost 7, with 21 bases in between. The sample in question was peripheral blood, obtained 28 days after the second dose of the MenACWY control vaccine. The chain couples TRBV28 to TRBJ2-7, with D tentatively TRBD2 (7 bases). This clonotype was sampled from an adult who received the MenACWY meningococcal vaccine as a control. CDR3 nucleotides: TGTGCCAGCAGTTTAACCGGTCCTCGGGGGGCTAAAGAGCAGTACGTC. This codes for CASSLTGPRGAKEQYV.